This T cell receptor beta chain came from a study of blood T cell repertoires in COVID-19. Germline V gene sequence: CDR1 SNHLY, CDR2 FYNNEI. V was clipped by 9 bases and J by 6 bases, with 18 bases between them. This CDR3 contains 14 residues. Generated by immunoSEQ multiplex PCR, the TCRdb table keeps only in-frame clones and is missing some. Altogether over 200,000 clones are present, 70% to 90% being singletons, with the ten largest covering 11%. The clonotype was recovered from a man younger than 40 who had recovered from COVID-19. The rearrangement links TRBV2 to TRBJ2-1, with TRBD2 as a possible D gene (6 bases). Sequencing was carried out using PBMCs or T cells enriched from blood (not recorded which). CDR3 bases: TGTGCCAGACTGAACCCCCGGGAGTTCAATGAGCAGTTCTTC. As protein: CARLNPREFNEQFF.